This T cell receptor (beta chain) was recorded in a study of blood T cell repertoires in COVID-19. About the study: Material from acute and convalescent COVID-19 was sourced from the United States, Italy and Spain. T cells, B-cell-depleted T cells, or PBMCs provided the cDNA or gDNA that served as material.

Under the authors' procedure: Amplification of reference gene primers was used by the study to estimate nucleated cell counts. Assay: immunoSEQ multiplex PCR; the TCRdb copy retains only in-frame clones and omits some. Clone size and the V and J calls come from that table; the DNA yielded D and trimming. This sample has a few hundred thousand clones, with roughly 80% found just once. As regards this clone: The junction does not match germline at one end; this may be a read error.

Material for sequencing was peripheral blood. The clonotype originates from a woman aged 55-69 years with acute or convalescent COVID-19.

The CDR3: CASTLERPLAGGNEQFF. In DNA, the CDR3 is TGTGCCAGCACCTTAGAGAGACCTCTAGCGGGGGGTAATGAGCAGTTCTTC. The rearrangement uses TRBV7-2 and TRBJ2-1, with 11 bases aligning to TRBD2. The germline gives CDR1 SGHTA, CDR2 FQGNSA. The CDR3 is 17 amino acids.